Listed below are T cell receptor beta chains from one sample, sequenced in a study of cytomegalovirus exposure and HLA in healthy donors. TCRdb's copy holds only in-frame clones and misses some; the assay was immunoSEQ multiplex PCR. The sample shows over 95,000 clones, about 79% of them seen only once. Sequencing input: PBMCs. All receptors come from a human donor in good health. CDR3s include the opening cysteine and the closing phenylalanine or tryptophan.

V gene | CDR3 protein
TRBV2 | CASIPTGNTEAFF
TRBV6-5 | CASRGLAGAPPDQYF
TRBV7-8 | CASSETSGGYNEQFF
TRBV4-1 | CASSSNSGGGGKLFF
TRBV27 | CASSLTTTSTGVNEQFF
TRBV2 | CASRRGQLYEQYF
TRBV25-1 | CASSSRRGGEQETQYF
TRBV6-6 | CASSYIQTRGYTF
TRBV7-9 | CASSLGGDRSSYGYTF
TRBV7-9 | CASSQDQGAGDEQYF
TRBV11-2 | CASSFPLGGQYF
TRBV11-2 | CASSLRRAGGETQYF
TRBV6-6 | CASSPGGRYGYTF
TRBV7-8 | CASSLHYEQYF
TRBV28 | CASSLRVRADTQYF
TRBV9 | CASSRRTGGGQETQYF
TRBV30 | CAWYGLAANTGELFF
TRBV18 | CASSLGIEGTEAFF
TRBV21-1 | CASSLRRGQPQHF
TRBV7-9 | CASSLALGLRGAFF
TRBV5-4 | CASSLASRTGPNEQFF
TRBV5-6 | CASSGFGEPNEKLFF
TRBV6-4 | CASSDLGLADYNEQFF
TRBV18 | CASSPITVNTEAFF
TRBV29-1 | CSGGQAGYYGYTF
TRBV5-5 | CASSRSTGRSSYEQYF
TRBV7-6 | CASSPQAGTLDNEQFF
TRBV28 | CASSLRDRGYGYTF
TRBV27 | CASAGGGGAFYEQYF